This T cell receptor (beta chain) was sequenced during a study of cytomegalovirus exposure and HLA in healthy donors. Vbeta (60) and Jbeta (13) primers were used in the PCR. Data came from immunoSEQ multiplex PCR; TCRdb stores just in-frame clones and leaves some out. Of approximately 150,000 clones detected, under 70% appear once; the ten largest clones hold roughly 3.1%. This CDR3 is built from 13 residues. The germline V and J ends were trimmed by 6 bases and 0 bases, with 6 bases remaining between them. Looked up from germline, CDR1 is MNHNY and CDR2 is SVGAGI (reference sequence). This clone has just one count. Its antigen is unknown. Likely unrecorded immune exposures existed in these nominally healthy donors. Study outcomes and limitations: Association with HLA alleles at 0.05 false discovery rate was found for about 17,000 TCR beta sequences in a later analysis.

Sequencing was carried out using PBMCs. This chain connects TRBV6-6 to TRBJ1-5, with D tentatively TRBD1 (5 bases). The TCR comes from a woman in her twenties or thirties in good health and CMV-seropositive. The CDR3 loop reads CASRQDSNQPQHF. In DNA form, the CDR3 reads TGTGCCAGCAGACAGGATAGCAATCAGCCCCAGCATTTT.